The subject of this entry is one T cell receptor (beta chain). This CDR3 has 17 amino acids. Trimming stripped 1 base from V and 0 bases from J, with 13 bases between. Germline CDR1 reads SGHVS; CDR2 reads FQNEAQ. This sample is drawn from a study of cytomegalovirus exposure and HLA in healthy donors. PCR was performed using 60 Vbeta and 13 Jbeta primers. Some clones are missing from TCRdb's copy, which holds only in-frame ones; the method was immunoSEQ multiplex PCR. The profile shows 150,000 to 200,000 clones, almost 80% of them singletons. Sequencing input: PBMCs. The J gene is TRBJ2-4, the V gene TRBV7-8, with D possibly being TRBD2 (5 bases). This TCR was recovered from a man between 18 and 29 years old in good health and CMV-seropositive. CDR3 sequence reads: CASSLEGGELAKNIQYF. The CDR3 bases are TGTGCCAGCAGCTTAGAAGGTGGGGAGCTAGCCAAAAACATTCAGTACTTC.